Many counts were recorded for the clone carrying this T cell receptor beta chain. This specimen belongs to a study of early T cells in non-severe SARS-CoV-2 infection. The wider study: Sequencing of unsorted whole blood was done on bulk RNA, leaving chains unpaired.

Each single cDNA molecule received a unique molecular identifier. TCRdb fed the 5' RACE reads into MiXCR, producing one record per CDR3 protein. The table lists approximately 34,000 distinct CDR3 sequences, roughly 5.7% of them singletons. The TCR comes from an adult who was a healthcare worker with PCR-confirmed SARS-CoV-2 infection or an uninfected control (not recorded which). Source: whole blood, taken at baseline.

Here the CDR3 reads CATSDPYNEQFF. CDR3 nucleotides: TGTGCCACCAGTGATCCTTACAATGAGCAGTTCTTC. The chain uses TRBV24-1 and TRBJ2-1; no definite D call. Deletions cut 3 bases from V and 4 bases from J, with 3 bases between. Per germline, CDR1 KGHDR and CDR2 SFDVKD. This CDR3 contains 12 residues.